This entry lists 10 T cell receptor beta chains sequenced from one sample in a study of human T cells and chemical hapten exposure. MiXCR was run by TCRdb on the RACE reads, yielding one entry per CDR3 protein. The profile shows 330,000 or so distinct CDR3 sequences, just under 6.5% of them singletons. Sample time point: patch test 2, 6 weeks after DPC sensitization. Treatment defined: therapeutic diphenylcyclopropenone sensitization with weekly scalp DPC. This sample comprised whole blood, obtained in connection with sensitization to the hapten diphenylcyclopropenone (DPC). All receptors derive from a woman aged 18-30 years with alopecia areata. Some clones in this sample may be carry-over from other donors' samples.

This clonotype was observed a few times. The CDR3 reads CASSQEGTSHTQYF. The CDR3 DNA sequence: TGTGCCAGCAGCCAAGAAGGGACTTCCCATACGCAGTATTTT. The chain couples TRBV3-1 to TRBJ2-3, with D possibly matching TRBD2 (6 bases). The CDR3 is made up of 14 amino acids. From germline, CDR1 is LGHDT and CDR2 YNNKEL (reference sequence). The V end lost 0 bases, the J end lost 7 bases, and 11 bases lay between the germline ends.

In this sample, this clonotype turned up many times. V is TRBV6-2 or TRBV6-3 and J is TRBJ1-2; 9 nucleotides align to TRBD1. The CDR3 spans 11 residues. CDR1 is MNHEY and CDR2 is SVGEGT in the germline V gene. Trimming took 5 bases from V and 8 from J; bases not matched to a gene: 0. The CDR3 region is CASSTGGGYTF. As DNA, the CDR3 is TGTGCCAGCAGTACAGGGGGCGGCTACACCTTC.

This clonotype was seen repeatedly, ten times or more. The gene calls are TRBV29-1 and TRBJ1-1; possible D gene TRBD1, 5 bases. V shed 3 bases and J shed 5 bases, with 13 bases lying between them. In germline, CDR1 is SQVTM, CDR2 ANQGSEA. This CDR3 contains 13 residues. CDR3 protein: CSVDKGIGTEAFF. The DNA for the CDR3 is TGCAGCGTTGATAAGGGGATAGGGACTGAAGCTTTCTTT.

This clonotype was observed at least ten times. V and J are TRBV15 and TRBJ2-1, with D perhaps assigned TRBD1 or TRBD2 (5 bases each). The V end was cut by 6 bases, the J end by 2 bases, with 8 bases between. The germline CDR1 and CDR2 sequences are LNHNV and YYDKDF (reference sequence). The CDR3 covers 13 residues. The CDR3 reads CATRGDPYNEQFF. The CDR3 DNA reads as TGTGCCACCAGGGGGGACCCCTACAATGAGCAGTTCTTC.

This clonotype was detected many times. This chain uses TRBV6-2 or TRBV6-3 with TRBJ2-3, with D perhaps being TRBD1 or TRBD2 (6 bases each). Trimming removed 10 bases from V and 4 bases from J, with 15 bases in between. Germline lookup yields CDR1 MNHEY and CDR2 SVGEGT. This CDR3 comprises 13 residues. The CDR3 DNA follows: TGTGCCACCGAACCGGGGGCCTCAGATACGCAGTATTTT. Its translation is CATEPGASDTQYF.

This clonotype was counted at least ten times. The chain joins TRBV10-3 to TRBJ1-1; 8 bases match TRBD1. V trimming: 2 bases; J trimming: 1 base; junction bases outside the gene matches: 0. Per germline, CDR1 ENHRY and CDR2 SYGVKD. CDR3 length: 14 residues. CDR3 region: CAISEDRGNTEAFF. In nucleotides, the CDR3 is TGTGCCATCAGTGAGGACAGGGGGAACACTGAAGCTTTCTTT.

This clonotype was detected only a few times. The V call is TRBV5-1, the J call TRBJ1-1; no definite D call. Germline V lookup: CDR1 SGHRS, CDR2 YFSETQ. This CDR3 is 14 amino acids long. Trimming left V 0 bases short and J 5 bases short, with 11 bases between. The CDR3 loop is CASSLEAGKTEAFF. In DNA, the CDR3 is TGCGCCAGCAGCTTGGAGGCCGGGAAGACTGAAGCTTTCTTT.

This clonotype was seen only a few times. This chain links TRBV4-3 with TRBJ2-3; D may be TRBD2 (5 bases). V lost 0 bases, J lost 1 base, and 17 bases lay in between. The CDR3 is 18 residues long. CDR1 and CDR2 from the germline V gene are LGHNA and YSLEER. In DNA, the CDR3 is TGCGCCAGCAGCCAAGATTCAGGAACTAGGGCCGGCACAGATACGCAGTATTTT. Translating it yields CASSQDSGTRAGTDTQYF.

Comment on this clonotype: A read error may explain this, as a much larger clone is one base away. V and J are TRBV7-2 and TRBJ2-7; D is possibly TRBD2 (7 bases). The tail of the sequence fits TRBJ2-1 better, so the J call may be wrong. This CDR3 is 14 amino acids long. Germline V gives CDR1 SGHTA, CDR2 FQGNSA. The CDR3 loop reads CASSLGPGDYEQFF. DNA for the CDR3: TGTGCCAGCAGCTTAGGGCCAGGGGACTACGAGCAGTTCTTC.

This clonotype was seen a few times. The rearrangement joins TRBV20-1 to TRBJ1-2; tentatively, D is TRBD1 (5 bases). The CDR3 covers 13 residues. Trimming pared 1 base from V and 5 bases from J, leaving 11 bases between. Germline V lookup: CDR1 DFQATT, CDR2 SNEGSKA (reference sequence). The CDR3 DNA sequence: TGCAGTGCTAGAGTCGACAGCCTGTATGGCTACACCTTC. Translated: CSARVDSLYGYTF.